The clone carrying this T cell receptor beta chain was seen a handful of times. Its target is not known. This specimen belongs to a study of graft-versus-host responses after intestinal transplantation. The overall study: Anti-thymocyte globulin induction preceded two to four years of tacrolimus and steroid maintenance in all recipients.

Profiling relied on immunoSEQ multiplex PCR, and the TCRdb table lists in-frame clones only, not all of them. The table lists approximately 99,000 clones, roughly 89% of them singletons, with about 0.18% in the top ten. Regarding the study as a whole: Early post-transplant falls in HvG clones accompanied the peak levels of circulating GvH clones. Graft-donor T cell macrochimerism coincided with high graft-versus-host to host-versus-graft clonal ratios in allografts. Investigators detected GvH clones in recipient marrow, with some emerging earlier in ileum or blood.

Per germline, CDR1 MDHEN and CDR2 SYDVKM. Trimming cost V 5 bases and J 0 bases, with 10 bases left between them. This CDR3 is built from 15 residues. The TCR comes from a human donor who was the organ donor for an intestinal transplant. The gene calls are TRBV28 and TRBJ1-4, with D uncertain. This material consisted of unstimulated CD4+ T cells sorted from spleen or lymph node cells, taken before transplant. The CDR3 is CASSRGRTTNEKLFF. DNA of the CDR3: TGTGCCAGCAGTCGAGGGCGGACAACTAATGAAAAACTGTTTTTT.